This T cell receptor (beta chain) was observed in a study of blood T cell repertoires in COVID-19. Study-wide background: Samples came from the United States, Italy and Spain, spanning acute and convalescent COVID-19.

Germline lookup yields CDR1 LNHDA and CDR2 SQIVND (reference sequence). The germline V and J ends were trimmed by 3 bases and 0 bases, with 21 bases remaining between them. The CDR3 has 19 residues. Generated by immunoSEQ multiplex PCR, the TCRdb table keeps only in-frame clones and is missing some. The sample consists of some 190,000 clones, roughly 80% of them appearing once. The chain links TRBV19 to TRBJ2-1; maybe TRBD2 (6 bases). Input material: peripheral blood. The sequence derives from a human donor in a cohort sampled during active COVID-19. The CDR3, as DNA: TGTGCCAGTAGTATGCCCCGGGACTTATCCCGGAGCTCCTACAATGAGCAGTTCTTC. Amino acid sequence: CASSMPRDLSRSSYNEQFF.